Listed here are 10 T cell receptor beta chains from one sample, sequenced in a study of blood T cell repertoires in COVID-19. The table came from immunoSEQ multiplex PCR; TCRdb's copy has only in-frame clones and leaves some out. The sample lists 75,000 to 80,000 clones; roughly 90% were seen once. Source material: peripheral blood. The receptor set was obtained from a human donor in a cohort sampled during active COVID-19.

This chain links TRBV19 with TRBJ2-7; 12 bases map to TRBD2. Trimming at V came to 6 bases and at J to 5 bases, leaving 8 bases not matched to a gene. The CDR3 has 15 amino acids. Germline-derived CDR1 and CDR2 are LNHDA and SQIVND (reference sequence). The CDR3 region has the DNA TGTGCCAGTAGGCTAGCGGGAGGGCCGGAGAACGAGCAGTACTTC. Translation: CASRLAGGPENEQYF.

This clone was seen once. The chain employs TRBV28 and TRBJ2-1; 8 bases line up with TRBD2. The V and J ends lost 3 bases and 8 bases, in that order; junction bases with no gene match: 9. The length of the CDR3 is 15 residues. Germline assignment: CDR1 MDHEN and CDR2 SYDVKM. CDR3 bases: TGTGCCAGCAGTTTCTCTAGGACTAGCAGCGATGAGCAGTTCTTC. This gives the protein CASSFSRTSSDEQFF.

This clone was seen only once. CDR3 nucleotide sequence: TGTGCCAGCAGCTTCCTTATTTCACCCCTCCACTTT. Its protein is CASSFLISPLHF. The chain is built from TRBV7-3 and TRBJ1-6; D not certain. Germline assignment: CDR1 SGHTA and CDR2 FQGTGA. V lost 3 bases, J lost 9 bases, and 6 bases lay in between. The CDR3 contains 12 residues.

CDR3: CASSLRLAGGGDTQYF. CDR3 in DNA: TGTGCCAGCAGCTTGCGACTAGCGGGAGGCGGGGATACGCAGTATTTT. The gene calls are TRBV5-4 and TRBJ2-3; 13 nucleotides match TRBD2. The junction had 5 bases not matched to a gene; V was cut back by 1 base and J by 6 bases. The CDR3 totals 16 residues. Germline V gives CDR1 SGHNT, CDR2 YYREEE (reference sequence). The entire variable domain, with the rest obtained from reference TRBV5-4 and TRBJ2-3, is as follows: ETGVTQSPTHLIKTRGQQVTLRCSSQSGHNTVSWYQQALGQGPQFIFQYYREEENGRGNFPPRFSGLQFPNYSSELNVNALELDDSALYLCASSLRLAGGGDTQYFGPGTRLTVL.

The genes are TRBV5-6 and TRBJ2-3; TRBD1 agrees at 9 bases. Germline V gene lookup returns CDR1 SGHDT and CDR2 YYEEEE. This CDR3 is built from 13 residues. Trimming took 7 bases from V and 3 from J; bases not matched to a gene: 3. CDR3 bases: TGTGCCAGCGGACAGGGGACAACAGATACGCAGTATTTT. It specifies CASGQGTTDTQYF.

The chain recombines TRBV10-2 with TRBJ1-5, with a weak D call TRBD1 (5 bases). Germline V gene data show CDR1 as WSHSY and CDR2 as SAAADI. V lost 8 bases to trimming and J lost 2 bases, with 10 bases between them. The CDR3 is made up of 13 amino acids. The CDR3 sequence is CASLGQGNQPQHF. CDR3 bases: TGCGCCAGCCTCGGACAAGGCAATCAGCCCCAGCATTTT.

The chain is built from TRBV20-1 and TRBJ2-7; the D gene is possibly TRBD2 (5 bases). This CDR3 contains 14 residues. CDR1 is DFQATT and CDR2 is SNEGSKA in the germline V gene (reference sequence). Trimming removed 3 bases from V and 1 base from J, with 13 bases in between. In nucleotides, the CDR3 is TGCAGTGCTAGTATTAGCGTCGGATCCTACGAGCAGTACTTC. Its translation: CSASISVGSYEQYF.

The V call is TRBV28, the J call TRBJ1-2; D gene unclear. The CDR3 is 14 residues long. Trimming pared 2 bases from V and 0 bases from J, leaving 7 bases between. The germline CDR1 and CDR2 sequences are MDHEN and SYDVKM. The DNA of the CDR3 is TGTGCCAGCAGTTTAAGCGTTTCTAACTATGGCTACACCTTC. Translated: CASSLSVSNYGYTF.

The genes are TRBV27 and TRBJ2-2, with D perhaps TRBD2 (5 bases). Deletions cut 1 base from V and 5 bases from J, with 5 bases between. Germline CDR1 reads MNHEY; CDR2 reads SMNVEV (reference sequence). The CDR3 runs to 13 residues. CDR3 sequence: CASSLWETGELFF. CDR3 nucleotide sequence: TGTGCCAGCAGTTTATGGGAGACCGGGGAGCTGTTTTTT.

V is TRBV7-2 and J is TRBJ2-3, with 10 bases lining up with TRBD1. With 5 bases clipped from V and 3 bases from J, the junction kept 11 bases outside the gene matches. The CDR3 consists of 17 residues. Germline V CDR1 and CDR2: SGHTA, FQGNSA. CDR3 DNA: TGTGCCAGCAGCCAGAGGGACAGGGGATCGTTAACAGATACGCAGTATTTT. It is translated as CASSQRDRGSLTDTQYF. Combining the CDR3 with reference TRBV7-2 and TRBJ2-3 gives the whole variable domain GAGVSQSPSNKVTEKGKDVELRCDPISGHTALYWYRQSLGQGLEFLIYFQGNSAPDKSGLPSDRFSAERTGGSVSTLTIQRTQQEDSAVYLCASSQRDRGSLTDTQYFGPGTRLTVL.